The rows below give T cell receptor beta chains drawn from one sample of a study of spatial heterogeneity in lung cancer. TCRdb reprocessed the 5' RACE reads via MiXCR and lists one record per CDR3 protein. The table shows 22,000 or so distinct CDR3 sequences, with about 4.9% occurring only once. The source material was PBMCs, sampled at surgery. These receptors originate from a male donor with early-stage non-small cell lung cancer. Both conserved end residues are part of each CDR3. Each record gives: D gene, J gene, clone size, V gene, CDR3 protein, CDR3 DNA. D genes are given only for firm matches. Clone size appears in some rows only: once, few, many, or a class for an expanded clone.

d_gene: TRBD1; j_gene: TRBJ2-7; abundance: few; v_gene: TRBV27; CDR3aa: CASSFRTGGGRYF; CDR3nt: TGTGCCAGCAGTTTCAGGACAGGGGGCGGTCGGTACTTC
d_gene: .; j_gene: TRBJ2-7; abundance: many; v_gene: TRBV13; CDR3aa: CASSLRRRYEQYF; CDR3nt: TGTGCCAGCAGCTTAAGGAGACGCTACGAGCAGTACTTC
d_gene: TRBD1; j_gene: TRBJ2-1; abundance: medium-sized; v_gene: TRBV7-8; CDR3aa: CASSLGQGAVNEQFF; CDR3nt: TGTGCCAGCAGCCTAGGACAGGGGGCTGTGAATGAGCAGTTCTTC
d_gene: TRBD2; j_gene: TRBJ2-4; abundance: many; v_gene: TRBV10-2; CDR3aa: CASSESAGLGAKNIQYF; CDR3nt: TGCGCCAGCAGTGAGTCAGCGGGGTTGGGAGCCAAAAACATTCAGTACTTC
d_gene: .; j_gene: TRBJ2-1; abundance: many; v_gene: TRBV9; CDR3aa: CASSVLDSLNEQFF; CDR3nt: TGTGCCAGCAGCGTTTTGGACAGCCTCAATGAGCAGTTCTTC
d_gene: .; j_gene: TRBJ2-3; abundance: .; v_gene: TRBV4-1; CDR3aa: CASSPQQALTDTQYF; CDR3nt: TGCGCCAGCAGCCCACAGCAGGCCCTCACAGATACGCAGTATTTT
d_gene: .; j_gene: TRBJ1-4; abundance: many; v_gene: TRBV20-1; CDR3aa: CSAPTMANEKLFF; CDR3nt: TGCAGTGCCCCGACAATGGCTAATGAAAAACTGTTTTTT
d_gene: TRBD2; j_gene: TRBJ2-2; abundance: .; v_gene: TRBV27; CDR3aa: CASSRTRPSGASNTGELFF; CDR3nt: TGTGCCAGCAGCCGAACCCGGCCTAGCGGGGCCTCGAACACCGGGGAGCTGTTTTTT
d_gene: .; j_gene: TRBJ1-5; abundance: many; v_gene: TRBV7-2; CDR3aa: CASSDGQSQPQHF; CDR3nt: TGTGCCAGCAGCGATGGACAGTCTCAGCCCCAGCATTTT
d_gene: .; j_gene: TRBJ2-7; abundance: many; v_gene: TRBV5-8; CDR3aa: CASSLGPTTYEQYF; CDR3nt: TGTGCCAGCAGCTTGGGACCTACCACCTACGAGCAGTACTTC
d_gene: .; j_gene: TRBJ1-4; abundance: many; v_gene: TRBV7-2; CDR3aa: CASSYGTGFNEKLFF; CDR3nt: TGTGCCAGCAGCTACGGGACCGGATTTAATGAAAAACTGTTTTTT
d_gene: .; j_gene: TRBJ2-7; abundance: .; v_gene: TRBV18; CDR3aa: CASSPGAGRPYEQYF; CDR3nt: TGTGCCAGCTCACCAGGGGCCGGGCGGCCCTACGAGCAGTACTTC
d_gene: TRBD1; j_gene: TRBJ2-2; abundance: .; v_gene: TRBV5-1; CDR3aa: CASSSYRLTGGTNSRVYTGELFF; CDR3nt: TGCGCCAGCAGCTCCTACCGACTCACAGGGGGTACAAACTCTAGGGTTTACACCGGGGAGCTGTTTTTT
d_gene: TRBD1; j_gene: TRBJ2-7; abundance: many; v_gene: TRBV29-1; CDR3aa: CSVGTGSLFYEQYF; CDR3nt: TGCAGCGTGGGGACAGGTAGTCTTTTCTACGAGCAGTACTTC
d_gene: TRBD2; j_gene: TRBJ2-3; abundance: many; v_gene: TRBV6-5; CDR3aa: CASRGGRSTDTQYF; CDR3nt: TGTGCCAGCAGAGGCGGGAGGAGCACAGATACGCAGTATTTT
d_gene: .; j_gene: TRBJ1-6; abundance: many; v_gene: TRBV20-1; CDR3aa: CSARDGETNSPLHF; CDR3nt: TGCAGTGCGAGAGATGGGGAAACCAATTCACCCCTCCACTTT
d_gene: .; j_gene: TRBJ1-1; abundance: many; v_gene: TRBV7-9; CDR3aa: CASSDRDSEAFF; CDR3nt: TGTGCCAGCAGCGACCGTGACTCTGAAGCTTTCTTT
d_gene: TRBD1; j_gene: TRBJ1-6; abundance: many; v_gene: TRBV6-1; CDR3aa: CASRRRTGDLPLHF; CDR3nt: TGTGCCAGCAGACGTCGGACAGGGGATTTGCCCCTCCACTTT
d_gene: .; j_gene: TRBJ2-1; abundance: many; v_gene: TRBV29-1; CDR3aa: CSVTPPARTNEQFF; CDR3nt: TGCAGCGTTACACCCCCCGCCAGGACGAATGAGCAGTTCTTC
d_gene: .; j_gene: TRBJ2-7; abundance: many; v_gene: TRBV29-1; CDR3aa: CSAGEGGEQYF; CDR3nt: TGCAGCGCCGGGGAGGGGGGCGAGCAGTACTTC
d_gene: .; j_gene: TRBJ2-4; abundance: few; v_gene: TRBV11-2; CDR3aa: CASSSLEDIQYF; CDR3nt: TGTGCCAGCAGCTCCTTGGAGGACATTCAGTACTTC
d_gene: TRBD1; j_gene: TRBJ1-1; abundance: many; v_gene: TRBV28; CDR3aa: CASRSYTGTDGTEAFF; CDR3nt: TGTGCCAGCAGGTCGTATACCGGGACAGACGGAACTGAAGCTTTCTTT
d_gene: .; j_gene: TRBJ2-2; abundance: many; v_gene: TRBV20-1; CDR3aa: CSVRLTNTGELFF; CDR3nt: TGCAGCGTCCGACTAACCAACACCGGGGAGCTGTTTTTT
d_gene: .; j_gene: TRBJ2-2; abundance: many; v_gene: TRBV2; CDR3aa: CASSVGGELFF; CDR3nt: TGTGCCAGCAGTGTAGGCGGGGAGCTGTTTTTT
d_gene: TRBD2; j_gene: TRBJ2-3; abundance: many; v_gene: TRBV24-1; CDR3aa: CATSDWTSGDTDTQYF; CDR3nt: TGTGCCACCAGTGACTGGACTAGCGGCGACACAGATACGCAGTATTTT
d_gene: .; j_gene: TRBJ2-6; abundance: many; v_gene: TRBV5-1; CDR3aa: CASSFESGANVLTF; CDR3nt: TGCGCCAGCAGCTTTGAGTCTGGGGCCAACGTCCTGACTTTC
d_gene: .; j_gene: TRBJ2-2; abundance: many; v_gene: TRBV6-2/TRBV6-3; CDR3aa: CASWSQGPGINTGELFF; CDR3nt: TGTGCCAGCTGGTCACAGGGACCAGGGATAAACACCGGGGAGCTGTTTTTT
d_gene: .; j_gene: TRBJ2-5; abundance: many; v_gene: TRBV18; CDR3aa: CASSPGTDQETQYF; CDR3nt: TGTGCCAGCTCACCAGGAACGGACCAAGAGACCCAGTACTTC
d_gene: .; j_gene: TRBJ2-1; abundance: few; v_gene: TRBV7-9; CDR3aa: CASSLGGTWAGRGEQFF; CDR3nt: TGTGCCAGCAGCTTAGGGGGCACGTGGGCCGGCCGAGGGGAGCAGTTCTTC
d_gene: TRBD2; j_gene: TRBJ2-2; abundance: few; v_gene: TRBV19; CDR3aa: CASIGIGTKNTGELFF; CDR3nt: TGTGCCAGTATCGGAATAGGGACTAAGAACACCGGGGAGCTGTTTTTT
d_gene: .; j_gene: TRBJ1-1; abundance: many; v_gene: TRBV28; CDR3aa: CASRTGPAEAFF; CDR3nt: TGTGCCAGCAGGACAGGTCCAGCTGAAGCTTTCTTT
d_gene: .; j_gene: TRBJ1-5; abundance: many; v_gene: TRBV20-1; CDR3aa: CSARVGGDTQHF; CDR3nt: TGCAGTGCTAGAGTAGGCGGGGATACCCAGCATTTT
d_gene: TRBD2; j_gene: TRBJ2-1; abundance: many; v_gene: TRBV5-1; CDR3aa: CASSPGGWEGNEQFF; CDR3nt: TGCGCCAGCAGCCCCGGAGGGTGGGAGGGCAATGAGCAGTTCTTC
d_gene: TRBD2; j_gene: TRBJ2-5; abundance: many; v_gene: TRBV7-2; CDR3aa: CASSSGGTILMETQYF; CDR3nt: TGTGCCAGCAGCTCCGGAGGGACTATACTTATGGAGACCCAGTACTTC
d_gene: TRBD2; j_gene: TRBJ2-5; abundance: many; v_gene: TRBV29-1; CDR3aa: CSVQTSGEETQYF; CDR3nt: TGCAGCGTACAGACTAGCGGGGAAGAGACCCAGTACTTC
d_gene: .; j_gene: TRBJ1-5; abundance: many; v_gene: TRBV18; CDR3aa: CASSTDEAQPQHF; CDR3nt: TGTGCCAGCTCAACGGACGAGGCCCAGCCCCAGCATTTT
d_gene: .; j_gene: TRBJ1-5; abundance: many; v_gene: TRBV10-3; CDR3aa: CAISSDRKRSNQPQHF; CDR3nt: TGTGCCATCAGTTCAGACAGGAAGAGAAGCAATCAGCCCCAGCATTTT
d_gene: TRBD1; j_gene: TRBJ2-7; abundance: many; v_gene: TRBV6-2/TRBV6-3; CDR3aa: CASSRTGGSYEQYF; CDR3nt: TGTGCCAGCAGTCGGACAGGCGGCTCCTACGAGCAGTACTTC
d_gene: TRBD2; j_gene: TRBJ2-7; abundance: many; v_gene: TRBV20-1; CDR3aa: CSARATSGSYEQYF; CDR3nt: TGCAGTGCTAGAGCCACTAGCGGATCCTACGAGCAGTACTTC
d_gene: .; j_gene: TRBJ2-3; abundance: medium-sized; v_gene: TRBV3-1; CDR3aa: CASSYTMNTQYF; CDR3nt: TGTGCCAGCAGCTACACTATGAATACGCAGTATTTT
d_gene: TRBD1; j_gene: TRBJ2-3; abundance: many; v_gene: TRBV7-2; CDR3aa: CASSSQGSTDTQYF; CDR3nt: TGTGCCAGCAGCTCACAGGGGAGCACAGATACGCAGTATTTT
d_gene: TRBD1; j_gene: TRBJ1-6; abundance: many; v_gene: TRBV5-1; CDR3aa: CASSLMGQGQSPLHF; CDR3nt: TGCGCCAGCAGCTTGATGGGACAGGGGCAATCACCCCTCCACTTT
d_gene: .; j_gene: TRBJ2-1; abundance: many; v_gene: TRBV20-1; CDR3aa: CSATSGVGYNEQFF; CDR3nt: TGCAGTGCCACGTCAGGGGTGGGCTACAATGAGCAGTTCTTC
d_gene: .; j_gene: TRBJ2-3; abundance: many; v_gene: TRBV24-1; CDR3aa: CATSDLGTQYF; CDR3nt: TGTGCCACCAGTGATTTGGGTACGCAGTATTTT
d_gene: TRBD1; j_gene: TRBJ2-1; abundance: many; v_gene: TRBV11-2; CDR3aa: CASSTGTGFYNEQFF; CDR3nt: TGTGCCAGCAGCACCGGGACAGGGTTTTACAATGAGCAGTTCTTC
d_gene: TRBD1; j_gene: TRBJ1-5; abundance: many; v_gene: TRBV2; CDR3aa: CASRTTGGSNQPQHF; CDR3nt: TGTGCCAGCAGGACGACAGGGGGCTCCAATCAGCCCCAGCATTTT
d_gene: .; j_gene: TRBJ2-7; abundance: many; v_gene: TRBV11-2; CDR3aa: CASSSLGYEQYF; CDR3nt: TGTGCCAGCAGCTCGCTAGGTTACGAGCAGTACTTC
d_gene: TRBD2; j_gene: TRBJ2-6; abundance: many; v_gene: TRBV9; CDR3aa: CASSVLSGISSGANVLTF; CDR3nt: TGTGCCAGCAGCGTTCTCAGCGGGATTAGCTCTGGGGCCAACGTCCTGACTTTC
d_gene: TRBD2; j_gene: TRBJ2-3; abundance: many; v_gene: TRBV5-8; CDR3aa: CASSLFSGSGTDTQYF; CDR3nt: TGTGCCAGCAGCCTCTTTAGCGGGAGTGGTACAGATACGCAGTATTTT
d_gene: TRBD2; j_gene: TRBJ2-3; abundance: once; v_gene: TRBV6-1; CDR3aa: CASDRDYTDTQYF; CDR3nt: TGTGCCAGTGATCGGGACTACACAGATACGCAGTATTTT
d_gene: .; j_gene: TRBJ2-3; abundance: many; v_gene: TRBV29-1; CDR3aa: CSVLRPGGTDTQYF; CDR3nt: TGCAGCGTCTTGCGGCCAGGGGGCACAGATACGCAGTATTTT